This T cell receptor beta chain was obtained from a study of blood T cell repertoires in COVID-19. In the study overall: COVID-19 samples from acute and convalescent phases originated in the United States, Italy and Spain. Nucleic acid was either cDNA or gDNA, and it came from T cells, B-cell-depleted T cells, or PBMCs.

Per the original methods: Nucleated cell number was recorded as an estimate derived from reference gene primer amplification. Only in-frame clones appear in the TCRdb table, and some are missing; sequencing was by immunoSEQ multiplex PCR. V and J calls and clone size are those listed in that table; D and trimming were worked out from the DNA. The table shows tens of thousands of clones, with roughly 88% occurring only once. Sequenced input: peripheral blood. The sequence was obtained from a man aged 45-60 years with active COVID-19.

The CDR3 spells CASSVGSGSTDTQYF. In nucleotides, the CDR3 is TGTGCCAGCAGCGTAGGTAGCGGTAGCACAGATACGCAGTATTTT. The chain is built from TRBV9 and TRBJ2-3, with D possibly TRBD2 on 6 matching bases. This CDR3 has 15 amino acids. Trimming took off 0 bases at V and 0 bases at J, with 8 bases between the two ends. Germline values: CDR1 SGDLS, CDR2 YYNGEE.